A single sample is the source of the 17 T cell receptor beta chains below, sequenced in a study of blood T cell repertoires in COVID-19. Libraries were prepared by immunoSEQ multiplex PCR; TCRdb keeps only in-frame clonotypes and omits some of them. The repertoire holds about 20,000 clones, with 79% as singletons. The sample comprised peripheral blood. The receptors were gathered from an elderly man with acute or convalescent COVID-19.

V is TRBV5-5 and J is TRBJ1-6; possibly TRBD1 for D (5 bases). V lost 0 bases to trimming and J lost 5 bases, with 9 bases between them. The CDR3 length is 15 residues. Germline V gives CDR1 SGHKS, CDR2 YYEKEE (reference sequence). This CDR3 reads CASSLERGDNSPLHF. The CDR3 DNA sequence: TGTGCCAGCAGCTTGGAAAGGGGCGATAATTCACCCCTCCACTTT. Together with reference TRBV5-5 and TRBJ1-6, the CDR3 gives the full variable domain: DAGVTQSPTHLIKTRGQQVTLRCSPISGHKSVSWYQQVLGQGPQFIFQYYEKEERGRGNFPDRFSARQFPNYSSELNVNALLLGDSALYLCASSLERGDNSPLHFGNGTRLTVT.

The chain links TRBV29-1 to TRBJ2-3, with D tentatively TRBD1 (5 bases). Germline CDR1 is SQVTM and CDR2 is ANQGSEA. CDR3 length equals 14 residues. V was pared by 5 bases and J by 0 bases, with 12 bases between. In nucleotides, the CDR3 is TGCAGCGTTCGTCGCACAGGAAGCACAGATACGCAGTATTTT. It translates to CSVRRTGSTDTQYF.

The chain links TRBV6-4 to TRBJ1-1, with D perhaps TRBD1 (5 bases). This CDR3 region has 12 residues. The V and J ends lost 2 bases and 6 bases respectively, with 7 bases between them. Germline V CDR1 and CDR2: MRHNA, SNTAGT. CDR3 residues: CASSDGGSEAFF. The CDR3 DNA follows: TGTGCCAGCAGTGACGGGGGGTCTGAAGCTTTCTTT.

J is TRBJ1-2 and V is TRBV5-1; D call uncertain. V dropped 1 base and J dropped 3 bases, with 4 bases sitting between them. The length of the CDR3 is 12 residues. The germline gives CDR1 SGHRS, CDR2 YFSETQ. The CDR3: CASSLLDYGYTF. The CDR3 bases are TGCGCCAGCAGCTTGCTCGACTATGGCTACACCTTC.

This sequence joins TRBV11-2 and TRBJ2-1; 7 bases map to TRBD2. From germline, CDR1 is SGHAT and CDR2 FQNNGV. V lost 5 bases and J lost 0; bases outside the gene matches: 13. This CDR3 has 18 residues. The CDR3 sequence: CASSRALGVAGSYNEQFF. The CDR3 coding sequence is TGTGCCAGCAGCCGAGCCCTGGGGGTAGCGGGCTCCTACAATGAGCAGTTCTTC.

The chain joins TRBV4-3 to TRBJ2-3; 12 nucleotides line up with TRBD2. The germline gives CDR1 LGHNA, CDR2 YSLEER. The length of the CDR3 is 16 residues. V was pared by 0 bases and J by 4 bases, with 2 bases of the junction left unmatched. The CDR3 DNA is TGCGCCAGCAGCCAAGATGCTAGCGGGGGGGCAGATACGCAGTATTTT. Encoded protein: CASSQDASGGADTQYF.

V usage is TRBV5-1 and J usage is TRBJ2-4; D is unresolved. This CDR3 has 14 residues. Germline CDR1 reads SGHRS; CDR2 reads YFSETQ. The V end lost 1 base, the J end lost 0 bases, and 5 bases lay between the germline ends. CDR3 loop: CASSLTAAKNIQYF. CDR3 bases: TGCGCCAGCAGCTTGACAGCAGCCAAAAACATTCAGTACTTC.

The chain combines TRBV7-2 with TRBJ1-1; unclear D gene. There are 13 residues in the CDR3. Per germline, CDR1 SGHTA and CDR2 FQGNSA. V gave up 5 bases and J gave up 1 base, with 8 bases separating them. CDR3 DNA sequence: TGTGCCAGCAGCCCCACACCGAACACTGAAGCTTTCTTT. Translated, it gives CASSPTPNTEAFF.

This chain connects TRBV6-1 to TRBJ2-5, with a weak D call TRBD2 (6 bases). Germline V gene sequence: CDR1 MNHNS, CDR2 SASEGT. The ends were cut back, 2 bases at V and 5 bases at J, with 9 bases in the middle. The CDR3 consists of 13 residues. CDR3 amino acids: CASSEPGRETQYF. CDR3 nucleotides: TGTGCCAGCAGTGAACCAGGGAGGGAGACCCAGTACTTC.

The V and J genes are TRBV30 and TRBJ2-7; TRBD2 aligns across 8 bases. Unmatched junction bases numbered 13, after V lost 0 bases and J lost 6 bases. The length of the CDR3 is 16 residues. Germline V gene data show CDR1 as GTSNPN and CDR2 as SVGIG (reference sequence). As DNA, the CDR3 is TGTGCCTGGAGTGTACGTGTTGGAGCGGGAGTGTCCGAGCAGTACTTC. This encodes CAWSVRVGAGVSEQYF.

This clone appeared once. The CDR3 loop reads CASRSPGVYGYTF. The CDR3 DNA follows: TGTGCCAGCCGGTCACCGGGGGTCTATGGCTACACCTTC. The genes are TRBV19 and TRBJ1-2; D is perhaps TRBD1 (5 bases). Germline assignment: CDR1 LNHDA and CDR2 SQIVND (reference sequence). V lost 9 bases and J 4 bases, leaving 15 bases between the germline ends. The CDR3 extends over 13 amino acids.

This chain uses TRBV24-1 with TRBJ1-5; TRBD1 might be the D (5 bases). CDR3 length equals 18 residues. CDR1 is KGHDR and CDR2 is SFDVKD in the germline V gene. Deletions cut 9 bases from V and 1 base from J, with 24 bases between. CDR3 in amino acids: CATDMNLETEKSNQPQHF. CDR3 nucleotide sequence: TGTGCCACCGACATGAACCTGGAGACAGAAAAAAGCAATCAGCCCCAGCATTTT.

Points on this clone: The germline gene is not matched at one end of the junction; a read error may be the cause. The chain has TRBV30 and TRBJ1-6; 10 bases fit TRBD1. The V gene's germline CDR1 is GTSNPN and CDR2 SVGIG (reference sequence). CDR3 length: 16 amino acids. CDR3 DNA: TGTGCCTGGAGTGCCGACAGGGGGCGAGAAAATTCATCCCTCCACTTT. Protein: CAWSADRGRENSSLHF.

The chain joins TRBV20-1 to TRBJ2-7, with D maybe TRBD2 (5 bases). V shed 6 bases and J shed 3 bases, with 15 bases lying between them. CDR1 is DFQATT and CDR2 is SNEGSKA in the germline V gene (reference sequence). The CDR3 is made up of 13 amino acids. The CDR3 nucleotides are TGCAGTGCCAGTCCGTACGCGGGCTACGAGCAGTACTTC. Its protein is CSASPYAGYEQYF.

V and J are TRBV11-2 and TRBJ2-3; 10 bases agree with TRBD2. This CDR3 has 17 residues. The germline CDR1 and CDR2 sequences are SGHAT and FQNNGV. V shed 1 base and J 3 bases; nucleotides not matched to a gene: 7. In DNA form, the CDR3 reads TGTGCCAGCAGCTTAGTTCCTAGCGGGAGAGGTACAGATACGCAGTATTTT. It codes for CASSLVPSGRGTDTQYF.

The chain carries TRBV2 and TRBJ2-7; tentative D call: TRBD1 (6 bases). Trimming shortened V by 1 base and J by 3 bases, and 10 bases separated the two germline ends. The CDR3 runs 14 residues. CDR1 is SNHLY, CDR2 FYNNEI, per germline. The chain's CDR3 is CASSEVQGIYEQYV. CDR3 sequence (DNA): TGTGCCAGCAGTGAAGTGCAGGGGATCTACGAGCAGTACGTC.

This rearrangement joins TRBV2 to TRBJ1-4; D is uncertain. The germline V gene encodes CDR1 SNHLY and CDR2 FYNNEI. V gave up 4 bases and J gave up 8 bases, with 8 bases separating them. The CDR3 has 12 residues. CDR3 residues: CASSGDREKLFF. In DNA form, the CDR3 reads TGTGCCAGCAGTGGAGATCGAGAAAAACTGTTTTTT.